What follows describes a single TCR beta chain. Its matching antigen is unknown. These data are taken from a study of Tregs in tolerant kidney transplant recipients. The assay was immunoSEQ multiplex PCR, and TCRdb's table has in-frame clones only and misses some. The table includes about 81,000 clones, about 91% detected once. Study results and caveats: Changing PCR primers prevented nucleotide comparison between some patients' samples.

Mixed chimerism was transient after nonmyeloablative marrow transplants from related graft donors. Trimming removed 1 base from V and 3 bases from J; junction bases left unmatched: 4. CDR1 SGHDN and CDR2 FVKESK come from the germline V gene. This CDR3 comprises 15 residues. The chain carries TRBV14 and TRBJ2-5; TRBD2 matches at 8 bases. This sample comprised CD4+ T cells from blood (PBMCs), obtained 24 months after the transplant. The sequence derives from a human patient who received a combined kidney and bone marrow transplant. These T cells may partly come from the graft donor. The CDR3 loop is CASSQGLARKETQYF. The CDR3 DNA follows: TGTGCCAGCAGCCAAGGACTAGCGCGAAAAGAGACCCAGTACTTC.